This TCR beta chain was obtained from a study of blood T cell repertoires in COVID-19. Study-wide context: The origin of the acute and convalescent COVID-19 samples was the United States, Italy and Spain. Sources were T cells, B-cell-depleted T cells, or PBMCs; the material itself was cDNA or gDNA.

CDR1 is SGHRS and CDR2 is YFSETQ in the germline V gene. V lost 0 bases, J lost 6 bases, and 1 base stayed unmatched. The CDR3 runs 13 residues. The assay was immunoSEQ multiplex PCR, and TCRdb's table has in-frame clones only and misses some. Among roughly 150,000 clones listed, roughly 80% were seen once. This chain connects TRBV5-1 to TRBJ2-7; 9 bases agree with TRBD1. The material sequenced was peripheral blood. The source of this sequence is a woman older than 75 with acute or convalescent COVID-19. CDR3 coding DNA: TGCGCCAGCAGCTTGGGGGGACAGGGCGAGCAGTACTTC. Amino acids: CASSLGGQGEQYF.